This T cell receptor beta chain is from a study of vaccination and CD4 T cells after COVID-19. Study-wide context: Ranging from 14 to 241, the interval between dose two and post-vaccine sampling had a median of approximately 77 days. Investigators stimulated cells with overlapping spike peptides drawn from SARS-CoV-2, HCoV-NL63, HCoV-OC43 and HCoV-229E.

V was clipped by 0 bases and J by 2 bases; unmatched bases: 9. The CDR3 sequence is 17 residues long. Germline V gene sequence: CDR1 DFQATT, CDR2 SNEGSKA (reference sequence). Cultured CD4+ T-cell DNA underwent Oncomine TCR Beta short-read sequencing. TCRdb re-derived calls from the PCR reads in MiXCR, one entry per CDR3 protein. The top ten hold about 16% of the sample, which has some 15,000 distinct CDR3 sequences, 40% to 60% seen once. Treatment specified: roughly 11-day PBMC culture with coronavirus spike peptide pools or control peptides (ViraFEST assay). There were positive PCR dates ranging from March to December 2020, all predating US Alpha, Beta and Delta variants. This clonotype was counted a few times. Its antigen is not identified.

The chain carries TRBV20-1 and TRBJ2-3; 9 nucleotides align to TRBD2. The sample was CD4+ T cells from blood, cultured in vitro, taken before SARS-CoV-2 vaccination. The receptor was isolated from a human donor who had recovered from COVID-19. The DNA for the CDR3 is TGCAGTGCTAGAGAGGGCGGGAGGGCCTCTTTCACAGATACGCAGTATTTT. Translating gives CSAREGGRASFTDTQYF.